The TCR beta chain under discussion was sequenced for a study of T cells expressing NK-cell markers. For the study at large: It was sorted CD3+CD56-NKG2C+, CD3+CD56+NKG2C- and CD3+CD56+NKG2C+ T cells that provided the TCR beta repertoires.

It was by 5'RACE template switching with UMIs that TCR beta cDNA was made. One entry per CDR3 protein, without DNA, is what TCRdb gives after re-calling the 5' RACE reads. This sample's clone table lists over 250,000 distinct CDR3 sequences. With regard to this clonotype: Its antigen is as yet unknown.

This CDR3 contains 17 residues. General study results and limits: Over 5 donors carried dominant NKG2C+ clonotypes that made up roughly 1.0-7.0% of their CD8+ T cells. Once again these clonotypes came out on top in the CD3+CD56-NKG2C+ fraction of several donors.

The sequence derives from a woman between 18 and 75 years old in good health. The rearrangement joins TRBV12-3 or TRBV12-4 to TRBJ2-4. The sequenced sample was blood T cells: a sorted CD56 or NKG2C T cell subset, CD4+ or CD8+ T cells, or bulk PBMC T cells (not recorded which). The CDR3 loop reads CASSWGSFRVAKNIQYF.